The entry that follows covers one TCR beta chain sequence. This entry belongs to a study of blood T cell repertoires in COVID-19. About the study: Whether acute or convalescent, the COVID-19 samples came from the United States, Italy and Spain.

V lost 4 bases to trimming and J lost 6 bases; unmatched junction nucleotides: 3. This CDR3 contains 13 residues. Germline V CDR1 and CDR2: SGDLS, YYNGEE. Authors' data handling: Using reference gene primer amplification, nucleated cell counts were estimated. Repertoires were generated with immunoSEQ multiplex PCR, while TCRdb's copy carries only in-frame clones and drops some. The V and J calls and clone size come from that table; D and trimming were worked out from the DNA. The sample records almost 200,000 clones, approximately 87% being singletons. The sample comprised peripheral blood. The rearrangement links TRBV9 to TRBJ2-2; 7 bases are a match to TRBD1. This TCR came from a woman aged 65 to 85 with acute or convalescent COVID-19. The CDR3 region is CASSLQGSGELFF. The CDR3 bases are TGTGCCAGCAGCCTACAGGGGTCCGGGGAGCTGTTTTTT.